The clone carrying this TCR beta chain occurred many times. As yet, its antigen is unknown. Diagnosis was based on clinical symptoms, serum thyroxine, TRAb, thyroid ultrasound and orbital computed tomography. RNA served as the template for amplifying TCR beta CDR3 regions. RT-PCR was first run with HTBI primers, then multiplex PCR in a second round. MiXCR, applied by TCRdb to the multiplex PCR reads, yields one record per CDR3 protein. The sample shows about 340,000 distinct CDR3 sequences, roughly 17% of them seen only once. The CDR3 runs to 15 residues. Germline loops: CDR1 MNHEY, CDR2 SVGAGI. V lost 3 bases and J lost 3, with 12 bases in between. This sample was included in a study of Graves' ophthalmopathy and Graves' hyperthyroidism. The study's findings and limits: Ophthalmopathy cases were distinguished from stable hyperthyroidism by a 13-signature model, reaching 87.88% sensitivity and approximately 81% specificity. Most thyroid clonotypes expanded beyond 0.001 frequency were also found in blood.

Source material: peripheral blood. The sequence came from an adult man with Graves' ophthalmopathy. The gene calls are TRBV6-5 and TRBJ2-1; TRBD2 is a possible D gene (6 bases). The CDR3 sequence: CASSYTPGLYNEQFF. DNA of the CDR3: TGTGCCAGCAGTTATACCCCGGGACTCTACAATGAGCAGTTCTTC.